This TCR beta chain came from a study of cytomegalovirus exposure and HLA in healthy donors. Trimming removed 1 base from V and 4 bases from J, with 16 bases in between. CDR1 is MNHNS and CDR2 is SASEGT in the germline V gene. The CDR3 loop spans 16 amino acids. This clone was observed a few times. The study ran its PCR with 60 Vbeta and 13 Jbeta primers. Here immunoSEQ multiplex PCR was the method, and the copy in TCRdb shows in-frame clones only, minus some. This sample has more than 110,000 clones, with 75% found just once. The chain joins TRBV6-1 to TRBJ1-2; no reliable D call. The sample comprised PBMCs. The receptor's source is a man aged 25 to 45 in good health and CMV-seronegative. CDR3 nucleotides: TGTGCCAGCAGTGAAGAGATAGGCGGGAACCTCTATGGCTACACCTTC. Translating it yields CASSEEIGGNLYGYTF.